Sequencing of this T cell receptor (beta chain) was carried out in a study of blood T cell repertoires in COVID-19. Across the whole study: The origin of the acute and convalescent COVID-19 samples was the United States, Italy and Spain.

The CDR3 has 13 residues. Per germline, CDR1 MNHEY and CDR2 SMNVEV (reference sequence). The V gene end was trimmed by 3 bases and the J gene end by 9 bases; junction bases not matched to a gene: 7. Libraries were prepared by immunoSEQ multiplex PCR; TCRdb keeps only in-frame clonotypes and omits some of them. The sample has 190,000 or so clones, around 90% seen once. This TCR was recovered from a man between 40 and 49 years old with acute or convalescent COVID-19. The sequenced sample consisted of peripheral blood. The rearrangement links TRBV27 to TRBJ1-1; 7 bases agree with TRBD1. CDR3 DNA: TGTGCCAGCAGTTTTTCATCAAGGGGGCAAGCTTTCTTT. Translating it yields CASSFSSRGQAFF.